This T cell receptor (beta chain) was captured in a study of shared clonotypes between healthy human individuals. TCRdb's table, derived via immunoSEQ multiplex PCR, lists solely in-frame clones and lacks some. Of some 2 million clones detected, about 94% appear once; the ten largest clones hold approximately 1%. Naive CD8 cells lacked CD45RO, underwent positive selection for CCR7 and left out terminally differentiated effector memory CD45RA+ cells. CDR3 size: 18 residues. The V gene end was trimmed by 0 bases and the J gene end by 4 bases; junction bases not matched to a gene: 12. Germline-derived CDR1 and CDR2 are LGHNA and YSLEER.

This sequence joins TRBV4-3 and TRBJ2-7, with 10 bases that match TRBD2. Sequenced input: naive CD8+ T cells sorted from blood. The receptor comes from a man aged 18-30 years in good health. For the CDR3, the DNA is TGCGCCAGCAGCCAAGATCATATAGGACTAGCGGAACAGTACGAGCAGTACTTC. It codes for CASSQDHIGLAEQYEQYF.